This TCR beta chain originates from a study of human T cells and chemical hapten exposure. Across the whole study: A mostly female patient group had alopecia areata, totalis or universalis.

Of note for this clonotype: The target antigen is unknown.

Study-wide results and limits: Sensitization with DPC brought no change to TCRs above 1 in 1000 in frequency. Versus controls, expanded TCRs had significantly more large CDR3 similarity clusters.

In TCRdb, the RACE reads were re-called with MiXCR into one record per CDR3 protein. This table holds under 200,000 distinct CDR3 sequences, approximately 29% found once. Time point in this sample: pre-sensitization, week 0. Documented treatment: therapeutic diphenylcyclopropenone sensitization with weekly scalp DPC. Blood collection took place prior to placing each patch test. Trimming pared 4 bases from V and 7 bases from J, leaving 11 bases between. CDR1 SGHTA and CDR2 FQGNSA come from the germline V gene. The CDR3 loop spans 13 amino acids. The receptor was isolated from a woman aged 25 to 45 with alopecia areata. Some clones in this sample may be carry-over from other donors' samples. This chain connects TRBV7-2 to TRBJ1-5, with a tentative D call TRBD1 (5 bases). Sequences were derived from whole blood, sampled in connection with sensitization to the hapten diphenylcyclopropenone (DPC). DNA of the CDR3: TGTGCCAGCAGCTATCGGGGGGAGCAGCCCCAGCATTTT. Its translation: CASSYRGEQPQHF. Variable domain in full (rest from reference TRBV7-2 and TRBJ1-5): GAGVSQSPSNKVTEKGKDVELRCDPISGHTALYWYRQSLGQGLEFLIYFQGNSAPDKSGLPSDRFSAERTGGSVSTLTIQRTQQEDSAVYLCASSYRGEQPQHFGDGTRLSIL.